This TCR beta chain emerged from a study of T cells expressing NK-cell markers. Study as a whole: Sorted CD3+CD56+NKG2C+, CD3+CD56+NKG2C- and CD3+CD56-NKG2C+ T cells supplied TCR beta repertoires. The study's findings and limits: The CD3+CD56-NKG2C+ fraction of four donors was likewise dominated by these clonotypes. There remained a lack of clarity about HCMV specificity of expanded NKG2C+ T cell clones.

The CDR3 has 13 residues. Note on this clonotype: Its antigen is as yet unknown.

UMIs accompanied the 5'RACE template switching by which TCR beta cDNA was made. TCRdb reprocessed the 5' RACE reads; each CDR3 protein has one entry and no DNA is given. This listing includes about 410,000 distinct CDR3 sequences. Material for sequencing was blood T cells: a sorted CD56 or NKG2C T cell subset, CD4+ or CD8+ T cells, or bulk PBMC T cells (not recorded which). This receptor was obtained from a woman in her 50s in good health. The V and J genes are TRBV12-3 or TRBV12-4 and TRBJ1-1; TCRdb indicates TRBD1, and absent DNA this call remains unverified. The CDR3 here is CASSLTGTGEAFF.